This TCR beta chain was profiled in a study of blood T cell repertoires in COVID-19. In the original analysis: Nucleated cell counts were estimated from reference gene primer amplification. Assay: immunoSEQ multiplex PCR; the TCRdb copy retains only in-frame clones and omits some. That table is the source of V, J and clone size, and D and trimming were worked out from the DNA. Of tens of thousands of clones in the sample, 83% were seen once. The CDR3 extends over 15 amino acids. The ends lost 4 bases at V and 2 bases at J; junction bases unmatched: 5. Germline lookup yields CDR1 SGHNT and CDR2 YYREEE (reference sequence). Seattle-derived patients entered the study during active infection and were followed longitudinally.

This sequence originates from a man aged 25-45 years with COVID-19, enrolled during active disease. This chain links TRBV5-4 with TRBJ2-5, with 10 bases aligning to TRBD1. Sequenced sample: peripheral blood. CDR3: CASSGRDRGQETQYF. The CDR3 DNA is TGTGCCAGCAGCGGCCGGGACAGGGGTCAAGAGACCCAGTACTTC.